Sequencing of this TCR beta chain was carried out in a study of blood T cell repertoires in COVID-19. This clone has only one observation. The trim removed 6 bases at V and 8 bases at J, leaving 12 bases unmatched. The CDR3 sequence is 14 residues long. Germline-derived CDR1 and CDR2 are MDHEN and SYDVKM. The authors' processing: Estimates of nucleated cell counts were drawn from the amplification of reference gene primers. Measured with immunoSEQ multiplex PCR; TCRdb has only the in-frame clones, and not every one. From that table come the V and J calls and clone size; the DNA was used to work out D and trimming. Among 70,000 to 100,000 clones listed, approximately 90% were seen once.

The sample comprised peripheral blood. The rearrangement links TRBV28 to TRBJ1-1; 7 bases fit TRBD1. The sequence derives from a man aged 55 to 70 with acute or convalescent COVID-19. CDR3: CASREDSGQAEAFF. For the CDR3, the DNA is TGTGCCAGCAGGGAGGATTCCGGACAGGCGGAAGCTTTCTTT.